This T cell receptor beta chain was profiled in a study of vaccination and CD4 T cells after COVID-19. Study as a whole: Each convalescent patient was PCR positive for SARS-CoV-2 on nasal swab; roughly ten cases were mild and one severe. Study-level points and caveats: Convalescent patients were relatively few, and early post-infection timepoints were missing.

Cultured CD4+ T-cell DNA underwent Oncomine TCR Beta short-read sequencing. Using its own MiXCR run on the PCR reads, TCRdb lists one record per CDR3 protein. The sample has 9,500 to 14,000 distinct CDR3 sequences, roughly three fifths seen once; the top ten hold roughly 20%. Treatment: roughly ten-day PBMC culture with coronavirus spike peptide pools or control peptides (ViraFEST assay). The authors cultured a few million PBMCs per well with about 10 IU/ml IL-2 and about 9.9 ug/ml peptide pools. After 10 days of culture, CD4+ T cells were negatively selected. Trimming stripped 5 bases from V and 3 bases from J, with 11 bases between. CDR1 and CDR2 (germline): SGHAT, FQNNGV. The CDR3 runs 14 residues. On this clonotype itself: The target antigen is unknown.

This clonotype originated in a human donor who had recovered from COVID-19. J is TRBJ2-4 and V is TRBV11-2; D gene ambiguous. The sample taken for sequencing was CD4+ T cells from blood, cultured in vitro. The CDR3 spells CASSPGQVKNIQYF. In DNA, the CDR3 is TGTGCCAGCAGCCCTGGGCAGGTCAAAAACATTCAGTACTTC.